These T cell receptor beta chains were read from a single sample in a study of control samples from healthy donors and cancer patients. Only in-frame clones appear in the TCRdb table, and some are missing; sequencing was by immunoSEQ multiplex PCR. The sample shows some 120,000 clones, 80% to 90% of them seen only once. The specimen sequenced was PBMCs. These receptors came from a woman in her fifties or sixties with colorectal cancer. Each CDR3 is given with its conserved first and last residue. Fields, in order: V gene, clone size, J gene, D gene, CDR3 DNA, CDR3 protein. A D gene is named only where the DNA matches it firmly. The size field is filled for only some rows; it gives once, few, many or a size class.

TRBV30	-	TRBJ2-2	-	TGTGCCTGGAGTGCCACCCGGGTCACCGGGGAGCTGTTTTTT	CAWSATRVTGELFF
TRBV9	-	TRBJ2-3	-	TGTGCCAGCAGCGTAGCTGGCGATCCTAGCACAGATACGCAGTATTTT	CASSVAGDPSTDTQYF
TRBV27	-	TRBJ2-3	TRBD2	TGTGCCAGCAGTTTATACGGACTAGCGGGAGAGACAGATACGCAGTATTTT	CASSLYGLAGETDTQYF
TRBV25-1	-	TRBJ2-5	-	TGTGCCAGCAGTGAATTCGGGGAAGAGACCCAGTACTTC	CASSEFGEETQYF
TRBV24-1	-	TRBJ2-1	-	TGTGCCACCTCTAAGGACTCCTACAATGAGCAGTTCTTC	CATSKDSYNEQFF
TRBV27	once	TRBJ2-5	TRBD1	TGTGCCAGCAGCCGATTACGGGGACAGGGAATTCCAGAGACCCAGTACTTC	CASSRLRGQGIPETQYF
TRBV28	-	TRBJ2-4	-	TGTGTTACGGGGACCGCTTCGTTAAACATTCAGTACTTC	CVTGTASLNIQYF
TRBV5-6	-	TRBJ1-3	-	TGTGCCAGCAGCCCACAGGGTCTCTCTGGAAACACCATATATTTT	CASSPQGLSGNTIYF
TRBV27	-	TRBJ2-7	TRBD1	TGTGCCAGCAGTTTCGAGGCCGGGACAGAACGCTACGAGCAGTACTTC	CASSFEAGTERYEQYF
TRBV6-5	-	TRBJ1-4	-	TGTGCCAGCAGGGAGCGTGGGTTCGATGAAAAACTGTTTTTT	CASRERGFDEKLFF
TRBV5-4	-	TRBJ1-1	-	TGTGCCAGCAGCCGCGTTGAAGGGGGACTGAACACTGAAGCTTTCTTT	CASSRVEGGLNTEAFF
TRBV5-1	-	TRBJ2-7	TRBD2	TGCGCCAGCAGCTCCCGCGGTCTAGCGGGAGGGACCTACGAGCAGTACTTC	CASSSRGLAGGTYEQYF
TRBV5-1	-	TRBJ1-2	TRBD1	TGCGCCAGCAGCTTGGGACAGGGCCGCTATGGCTACACCTTC	CASSLGQGRYGYTF
TRBV11-2	once	TRBJ1-3	-	TGTGCCAGCAGCTTAGGATACAGCTCTGGAAACACCATATATTTT	CASSLGYSSGNTIYF
TRBV13	once	TRBJ1-4	-	TGTGCCAGCAGCTTTGTAGGGGGGGCAACTAATGAAAAACTGTTTTTT	CASSFVGGATNEKLFF
TRBV28	-	TRBJ2-5	TRBD1	TGTGCCAGCAGCCACGTTACAGGGGGCTGGGAGACCCAGTACTTC	CASSHVTGGWETQYF
TRBV2	-	TRBJ2-7	-	TGTGCCAGCAGTGACGTCAGGTCCTACGAGCAGTACTTC	CASSDVRSYEQYF
TRBV19	once	TRBJ2-3	TRBD1	TGTGCCAGTAGTGCAACCCGTAAGGGAGGACAGGGTTCCGATACGCAGTATTTT	CASSATRKGGQGSDTQYF
TRBV19	-	TRBJ1-4	-	TGTGCCAGTACTTCCGCCGGGGAAAAACTGTTTTTT	CASTSAGEKLFF
TRBV11-3	-	TRBJ2-1	-	TGTGCCAGCAGCGGCAGACACAATGAGCAGTTCTTC	CASSGRHNEQFF
TRBV28	-	TRBJ2-5	-	TGTGCCAGCAGCAATCAGAGAGAGACCCAGTACTTC	CASSNQRETQYF
TRBV6-5	-	TRBJ1-2	-	TGTGCCAGCCGGCAGTGGGCAGTGGGCTACACCTTC	CASRQWAVGYTF
TRBV6-5	once	TRBJ2-2	-	TGTGCCAGCACCTTCGGGCTGGGTAACACCGGGGAGCTGTTTTTT	CASTFGLGNTGELFF
TRBV7-6	-	TRBJ2-5	TRBD2	TGTGCCAGCAGCCCTGCCGGGACTAGCGGGAGTGGGGAGACCCAGTACTTC	CASSPAGTSGSGETQYF
TRBV6-6	-	TRBJ2-3	TRBD2	TGTGCCAGCAGTTATGGTGCTAGCGGGAATGTAGATACGCAGTATTTT	CASSYGASGNVDTQYF
TRBV5-1	-	TRBJ2-1	TRBD2	TGCGCCAGCAGCCTGGGGGTAGCGGGGCTAGGCAATGAGCAGTTCTTC	CASSLGVAGLGNEQFF
TRBV4-1	-	TRBJ2-3	TRBD2	TGCGCCAGCAGCCAGTCTCTAGCGGGATCTCGCGCAGATACGCAGTATTTT	CASSQSLAGSRADTQYF
TRBV10-3	-	TRBJ1-1	-	TGTGCCATCAAATTGGACCCTAGAAGCGCTGAAGCTTTCTTT	CAIKLDPRSAEAFF
TRBV28	-	TRBJ2-2	TRBD2	TGTGCCAGCAGTTTAGGACTAGCGGGGTGGACCGGGGAGCTGTTTTTT	CASSLGLAGWTGELFF
TRBV5-1	-	TRBJ2-2	-	TGCGCCAGCAGCTTGGGACACACCGGGGAGCTGTTTTTT	CASSLGHTGELFF
TRBV4-2	-	TRBJ1-2	-	TGTGCCAGCAGCCAAGAACGCGGGCAGTTACTCTATGGCTACACCTTC	CASSQERGQLLYGYTF
TRBV6-2/TRBV6-3	-	TRBJ1-1	-	TGTGCCAGCAGTTATCGGGCAGGACAAGAAGCTTTCTTT	CASSYRAGQEAFF
TRBV7-7	-	TRBJ2-7	TRBD1	TGTGCTAGCAGCTTAGATGGGACAGGGAGCCACGAGCAGTACTTC	CASSLDGTGSHEQYF
TRBV3-1/TRBV3-2	-	TRBJ1-1	TRBD1	TGTGCCAGCAGCGCTCAGGGACAGGCGAACACTGAAGCTTTCTTT	CASSAQGQANTEAFF
TRBV6-5	-	TRBJ1-5	TRBD1	TGTGCCAGCAGTTACAGGCCGGACAGGGTGTGGCCCCAGCATTTT	CASSYRPDRVWPQHF
TRBV10-3	-	TRBJ2-3	-	TGTGCCATCAGTGAGATGCTGGCAGATACGCAGTATTTT	CAISEMLADTQYF
TRBV5-1	few	TRBJ2-7	-	TGCGCCAGCCGAGTAGAGGGCAGAAACTACGAGCAGTACTTC	CASRVEGRNYEQYF
TRBV7-9	-	TRBJ1-4	-	TGTGCCAGCAGCCGCGGGGGGGACAATGAAAAACTGTTTTTT	CASSRGGDNEKLFF
TRBV18	-	TRBJ2-2	-	TGTGCCAGCTCACCGCTTCAGGGGACCGGGGAGCTGTTTTTT	CASSPLQGTGELFF
TRBV3-1/TRBV3-2	-	TRBJ2-2	-	TGTGCCAGCAGCCAAGATCAGGGACTGAATTACGGGGAGCTGTTTTTT	CASSQDQGLNYGELFF
TRBV10-3	-	TRBJ2-5	TRBD1	TGTGCCATCAGTGGGACAGGGGGGGAGACCCAGTACTTC	CAISGTGGETQYF
TRBV6-5	once	TRBJ1-2	TRBD1	TGTGCCACTTGGGACAGCAACCTTTATGGCTACACCTTC	CATWDSNLYGYTF
TRBV28	-	TRBJ2-7	TRBD2	TGTGCCAGCATTTCCGGAGCGGGAGCTGGGTCCTACGAGCAGTACTTC	CASISGAGAGSYEQYF
TRBV9	-	TRBJ1-2	-	TGTGCCAGCAGCGTAGCCCCAGGGGAGGATGGCTACACCTTC	CASSVAPGEDGYTF
TRBV6-6	-	TRBJ2-1	TRBD1	TGTGCCAGCAGTCCCCACCTCAGACGGGACAGGGCCAACAATGAGCAGTTCTTC	CASSPHLRRDRANNEQFF
TRBV19	-	TRBJ1-2	-	TGTGCCAGTAGTATTGCAGGGTCCTATGGCTACACCTTC	CASSIAGSYGYTF
TRBV2	-	TRBJ1-1	-	TGTGCCAGCAGTAATGACAGTTATGAAGCTTTCTTT	CASSNDSYEAFF
TRBV5-6	-	TRBJ1-2	-	TGTGCCAGCAGCCGCGGGTCGGCTAACTATGGCTACACCTTC	CASSRGSANYGYTF
TRBV7-8	-	TRBJ2-3	-	TGTGCCAGCAGCTTAGATGGCGGGAGCACAGATACGCAGTATTTT	CASSLDGGSTDTQYF
TRBV2	few	TRBJ2-6	-	TGTGCCAGCAGTGACCTCTTAGCGTCCCCTACCCCTGGGGCCAACGTCCTGACTTTC	CASSDLLASPTPGANVLTF
TRBV9	-	TRBJ2-3	-	TGTGCCAGCAGCGTAGACATCGGCGGCACAGATACGCAGTATTTT	CASSVDIGGTDTQYF
TRBV30	-	TRBJ1-1	-	TGTGCCTGCCGGGAATCTAACACTGAAGCTTTCTTT	CACRESNTEAFF
TRBV10-3	-	TRBJ1-1	TRBD1	TGTGCCATCAGTGGACAGGGGGCTGAAGCTTTCTTT	CAISGQGAEAFF
TRBV2	-	TRBJ2-2	-	TGTGCCAGCAGTTATGGGACGAACACCGGGGAGCTGTTTTTT	CASSYGTNTGELFF